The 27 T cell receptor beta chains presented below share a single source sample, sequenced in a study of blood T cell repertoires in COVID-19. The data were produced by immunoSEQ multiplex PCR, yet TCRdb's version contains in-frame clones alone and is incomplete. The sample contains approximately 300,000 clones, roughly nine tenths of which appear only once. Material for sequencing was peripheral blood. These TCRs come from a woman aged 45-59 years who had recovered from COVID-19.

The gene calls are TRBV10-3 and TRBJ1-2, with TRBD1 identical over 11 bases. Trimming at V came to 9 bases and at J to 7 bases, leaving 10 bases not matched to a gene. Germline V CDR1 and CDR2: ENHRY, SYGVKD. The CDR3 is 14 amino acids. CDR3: CAILAGQGGRGYTF. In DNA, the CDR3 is TGTGCCATACTCGCGGGACAGGGGGGACGTGGCTACACCTTC.

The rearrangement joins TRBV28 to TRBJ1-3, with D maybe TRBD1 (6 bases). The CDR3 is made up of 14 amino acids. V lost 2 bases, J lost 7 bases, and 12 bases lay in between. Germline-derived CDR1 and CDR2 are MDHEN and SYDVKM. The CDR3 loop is CASSLAQRGNTIYF. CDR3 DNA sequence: TGTGCCAGCAGTTTAGCACAGAGGGGGAACACCATATATTTT.

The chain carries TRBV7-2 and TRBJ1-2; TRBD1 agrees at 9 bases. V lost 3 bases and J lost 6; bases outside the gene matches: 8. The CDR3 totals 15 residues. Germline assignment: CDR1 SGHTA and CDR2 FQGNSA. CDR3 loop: CASSFRTGANDGYTF. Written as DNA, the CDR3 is TGTGCCAGCAGCTTCAGGACAGGGGCGAACGATGGCTACACCTTC.

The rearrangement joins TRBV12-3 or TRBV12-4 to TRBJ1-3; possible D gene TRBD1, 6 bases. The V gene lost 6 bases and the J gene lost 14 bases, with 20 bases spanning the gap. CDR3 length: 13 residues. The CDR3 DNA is TGTGCCAGCAGCTCCGGGGGCCCGACTAGCGTATATTTT. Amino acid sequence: CASSSGGPTSVYF.

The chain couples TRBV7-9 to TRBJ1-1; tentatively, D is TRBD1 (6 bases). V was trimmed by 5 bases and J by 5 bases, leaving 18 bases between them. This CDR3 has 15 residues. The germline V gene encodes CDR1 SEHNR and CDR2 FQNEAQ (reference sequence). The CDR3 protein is CASSPRDTVWTEAFF. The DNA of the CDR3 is TGTGCCAGCAGCCCCCGGGACACCGTTTGGACTGAAGCTTTCTTT.

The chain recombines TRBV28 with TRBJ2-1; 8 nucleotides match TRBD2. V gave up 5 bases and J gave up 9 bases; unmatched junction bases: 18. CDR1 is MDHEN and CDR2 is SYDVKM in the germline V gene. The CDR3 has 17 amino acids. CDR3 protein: CASSLLDSGGLVREQFF. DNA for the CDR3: TGTGCCAGCAGTCTCCTGGACAGTGGGGGACTAGTCCGTGAGCAGTTCTTC.

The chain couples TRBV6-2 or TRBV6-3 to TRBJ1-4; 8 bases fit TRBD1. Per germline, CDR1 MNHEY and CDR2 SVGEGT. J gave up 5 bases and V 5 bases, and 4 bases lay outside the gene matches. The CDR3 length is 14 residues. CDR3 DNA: TGTGCCAGCAGTATACAGGGGGTCAATGAAAAACTGTTTTTT. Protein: CASSIQGVNEKLFF.

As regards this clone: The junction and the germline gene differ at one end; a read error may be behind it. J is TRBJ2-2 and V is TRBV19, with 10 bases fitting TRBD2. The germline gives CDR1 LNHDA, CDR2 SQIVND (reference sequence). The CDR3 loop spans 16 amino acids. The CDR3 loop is CASRIAGGVNTGELFF. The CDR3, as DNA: TGTGCCAGTAGAATAGCGGGGGGCGTCAACACCGGGGAGCTGTTTTTT. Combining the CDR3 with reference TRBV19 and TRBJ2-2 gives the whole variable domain DGGITQSPKYLFRKEGQNVTLSCEQNLNHDAMYWYRQDPGQGLRLIYYSQIVNDFQKGDIAEGYSVSREKKESFPLTVTSAQKNPTAFYLCASRIAGGVNTGELFFGEGSRLTVL.

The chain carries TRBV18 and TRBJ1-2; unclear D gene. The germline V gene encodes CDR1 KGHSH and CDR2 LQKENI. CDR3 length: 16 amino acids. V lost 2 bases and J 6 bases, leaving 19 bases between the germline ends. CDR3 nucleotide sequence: TGTGCCAGCTCACCATCCAGGACTGGACGATCGGATGGCTACACCTTC. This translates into CASSPSRTGRSDGYTF.

The DNA of the CDR3 is TGTGCCAGCAGCTTAAGGTTTAGCGGGCTAGCGGAATGGGGGACCCAGTACTTC. Its translation: CASSLRFSGLAEWGTQYF. The V and J genes are TRBV7-2 and TRBJ2-5; 7 bases agree with TRBD2. The CDR3 runs 18 residues. Germline CDR1 is SGHTA and CDR2 is FQGNSA. Trimming at V came to 2 bases and at J to 7 bases, leaving 19 bases not matched to a gene. Complete variable domain (other parts from reference TRBV7-2 and TRBJ2-5): GAGVSQSPSNKVTEKGKDVELRCDPISGHTALYWYRQSLGQGLEFLIYFQGNSAPDKSGLPSDRFSAERTGGSVSTLTIQRTQQEDSAVYLCASSLRFSGLAEWGTQYFGPGTRLLVL.

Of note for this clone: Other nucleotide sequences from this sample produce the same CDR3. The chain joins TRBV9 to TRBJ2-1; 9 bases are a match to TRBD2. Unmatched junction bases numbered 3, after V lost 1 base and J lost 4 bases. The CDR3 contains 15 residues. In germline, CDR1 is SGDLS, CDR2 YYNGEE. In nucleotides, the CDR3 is TGTGCCAGCAGCGTACAGGCGGGGGGGTACAATGAGCAGTTCTTC. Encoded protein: CASSVQAGGYNEQFF.

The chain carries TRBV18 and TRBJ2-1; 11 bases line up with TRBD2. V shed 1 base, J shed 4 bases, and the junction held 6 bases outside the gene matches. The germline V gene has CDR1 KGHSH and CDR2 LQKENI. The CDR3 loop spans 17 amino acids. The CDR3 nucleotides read TGTGCCAGCTCACCACAAGACGTAGCGGGAGGGTACAATGAGCAGTTCTTC. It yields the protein CASSPQDVAGGYNEQFF.

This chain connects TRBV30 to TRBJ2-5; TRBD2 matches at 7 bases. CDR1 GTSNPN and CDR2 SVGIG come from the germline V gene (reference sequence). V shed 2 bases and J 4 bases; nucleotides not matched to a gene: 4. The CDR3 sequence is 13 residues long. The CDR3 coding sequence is TGTGCCTGGAGTCACGGCGGGGGAGAGACCCAGTACTTC. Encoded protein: CAWSHGGGETQYF.

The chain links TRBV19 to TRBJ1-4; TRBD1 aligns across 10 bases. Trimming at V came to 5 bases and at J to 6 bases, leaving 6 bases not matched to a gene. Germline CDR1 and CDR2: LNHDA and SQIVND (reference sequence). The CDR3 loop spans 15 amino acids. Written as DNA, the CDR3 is TGTGCCAGTAGTCCTCGACAGGGGGCGTATGAAAAACTGTTTTTT. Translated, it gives CASSPRQGAYEKLFF.

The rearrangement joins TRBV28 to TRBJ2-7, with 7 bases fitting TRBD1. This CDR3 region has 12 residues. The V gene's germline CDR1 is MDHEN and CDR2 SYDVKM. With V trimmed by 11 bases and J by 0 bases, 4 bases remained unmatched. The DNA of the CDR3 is TGTGCCTCCGGACAGGACTCCTACGAGCAGTACTTC. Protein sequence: CASGQDSYEQYF.

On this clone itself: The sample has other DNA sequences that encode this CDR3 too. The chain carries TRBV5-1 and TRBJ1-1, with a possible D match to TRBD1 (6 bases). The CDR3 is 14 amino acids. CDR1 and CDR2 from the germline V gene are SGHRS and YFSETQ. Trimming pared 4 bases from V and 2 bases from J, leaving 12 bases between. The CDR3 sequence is CASSRGQGNTEAFF. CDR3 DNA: TGCGCCAGCAGCCGGGGACAAGGAAACACTGAAGCTTTCTTT.

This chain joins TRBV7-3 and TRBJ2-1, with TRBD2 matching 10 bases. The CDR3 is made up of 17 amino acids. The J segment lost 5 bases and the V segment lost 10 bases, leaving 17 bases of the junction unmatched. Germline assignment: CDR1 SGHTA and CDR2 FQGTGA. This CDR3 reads CATPPPPLAGGDNEQFF. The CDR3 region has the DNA TGTGCCACCCCTCCCCCCCCCTTAGCGGGAGGTGACAATGAGCAGTTCTTC.

CDR3 amino acids: CASSIVIGQLYEQYF. The CDR3 DNA sequence: TGTGCCAGTAGTATAGTAATCGGACAGCTCTACGAGCAGTACTTC. The chain joins TRBV19 to TRBJ2-7, with D possibly being TRBD1 (6 bases). V gave up 1 base and J gave up 3 bases, with 13 bases separating them. CDR3 size: 15 residues. Germline V gene lookup returns CDR1 LNHDA and CDR2 SQIVND (reference sequence).

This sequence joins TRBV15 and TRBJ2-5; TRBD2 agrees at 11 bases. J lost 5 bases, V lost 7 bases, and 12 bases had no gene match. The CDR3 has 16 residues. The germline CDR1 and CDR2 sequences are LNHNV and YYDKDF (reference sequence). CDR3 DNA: TGTGCCACCACCAAAATTAGCGGGAGGGCCCGGGAGACCCAGTACTTC. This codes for CATTKISGRARETQYF.

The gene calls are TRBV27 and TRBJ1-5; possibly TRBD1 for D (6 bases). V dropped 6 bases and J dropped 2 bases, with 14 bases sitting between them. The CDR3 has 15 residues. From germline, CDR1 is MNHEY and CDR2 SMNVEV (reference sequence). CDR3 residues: CASSPQGMGNQPQHF. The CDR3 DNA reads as TGTGCCAGCAGCCCACAGGGTATGGGCAATCAGCCCCAGCATTTT.

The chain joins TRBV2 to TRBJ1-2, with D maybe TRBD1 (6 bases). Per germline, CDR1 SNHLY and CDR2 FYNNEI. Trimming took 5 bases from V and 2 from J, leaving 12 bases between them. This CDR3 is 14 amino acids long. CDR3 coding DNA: TGTGCCAGCAGTTATCAGGGGCCAAACTATGGCTACACCTTC. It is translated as CASSYQGPNYGYTF.

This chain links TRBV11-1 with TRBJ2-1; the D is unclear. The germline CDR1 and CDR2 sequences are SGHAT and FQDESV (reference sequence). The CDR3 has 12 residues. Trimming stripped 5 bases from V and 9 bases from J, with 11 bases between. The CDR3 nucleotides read TGTGCCAGCAGCCCGGTGTATGGTGAGCAGTTCTTC. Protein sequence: CASSPVYGEQFF.

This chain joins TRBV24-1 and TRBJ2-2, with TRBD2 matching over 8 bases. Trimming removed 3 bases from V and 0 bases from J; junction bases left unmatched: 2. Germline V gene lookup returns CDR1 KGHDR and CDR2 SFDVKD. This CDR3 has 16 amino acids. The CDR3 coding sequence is TGTGCCACCAGTGATGGGCGGGGGGCGAACACCGGGGAGCTGTTTTTT. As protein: CATSDGRGANTGELFF.

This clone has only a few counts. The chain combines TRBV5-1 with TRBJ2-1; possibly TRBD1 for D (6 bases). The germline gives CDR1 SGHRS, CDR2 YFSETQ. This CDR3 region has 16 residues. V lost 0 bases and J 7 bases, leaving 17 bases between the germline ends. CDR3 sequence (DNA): TGCGCCAGCAGCTTGGATCCAGGGGTTGACTGGAATGAGCAGTTCTTC. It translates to CASSLDPGVDWNEQFF. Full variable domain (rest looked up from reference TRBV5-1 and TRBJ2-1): KAGVTQTPRYLIKTRGQQVTLSCSPISGHRSVSWYQQTPGQGLQFLFEYFSETQRNKGNFPGRFSGRQFSNSRSEMNVSTLELGDSALYLCASSLDPGVDWNEQFFGPGTRLTVL.

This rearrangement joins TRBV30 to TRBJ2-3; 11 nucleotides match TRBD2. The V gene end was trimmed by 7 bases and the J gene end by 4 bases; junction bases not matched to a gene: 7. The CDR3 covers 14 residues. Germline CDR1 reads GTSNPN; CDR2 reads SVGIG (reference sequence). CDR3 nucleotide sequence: TGTGCCTCTCTAGCGGGAGGTGTCGCAGATACGCAGTATTTT. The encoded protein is CASLAGGVADTQYF.

In nucleotides, the CDR3 is TGTGCCAGCAGTTCCCCCCATGGGGCACAGGGGAACACCGGGGAGCTGTTTTTT. Protein sequence: CASSSPHGAQGNTGELFF. This chain joins TRBV27 and TRBJ2-2; tentative D call: TRBD1 (6 bases). The CDR3 runs to 18 residues. Trimming shortened V by 4 bases and J by 1 base, and 19 bases separated the two germline ends. Germline CDR1 is MNHEY and CDR2 is SMNVEV (reference sequence).

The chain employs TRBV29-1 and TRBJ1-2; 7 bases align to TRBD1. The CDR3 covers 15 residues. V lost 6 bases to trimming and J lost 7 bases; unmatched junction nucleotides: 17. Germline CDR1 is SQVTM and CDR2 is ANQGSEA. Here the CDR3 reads CSVPEGALSSGGYTF. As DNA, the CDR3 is TGCAGCGTGCCGGAGGGGGCTCTCTCGTCGGGTGGCTACACCTTC.